These 29 T cell receptor beta chains originate from one sample sequenced in a study of blood T cell repertoires in COVID-19. The assay was immunoSEQ multiplex PCR, and TCRdb's table has in-frame clones only and misses some. The table records approximately 300,000 clones, 70% to 90% of them present only once. The sample taken for sequencing was peripheral blood. These receptor sequences come from a man in his late teens or twenties who had recovered from COVID-19.

The V gene is TRBV7-9, the J gene TRBJ2-1, with TRBD2 identical over 8 bases. CDR3 length: 17 residues. Germline V CDR1 and CDR2: SEHNR, FQNEAQ (reference sequence). V shed 1 base and J 8 bases; nucleotides not matched to a gene: 13. In DNA, the CDR3 is TGTGCCAGCAGCTTAGGGCCCTCGGGGGGGGCGAAGGATGAGCAGTTCTTC. This gives the protein CASSLGPSGGAKDEQFF.

V gene TRBV5-6 combines with J gene TRBJ1-1; unclear D gene. V was shortened by 4 bases and J by 4 bases, with 11 bases between the two germline ends. Germline V gene data show CDR1 as SGHDT and CDR2 as YYEEEE. The CDR3 has 13 amino acids. This CDR3 reads CASSPYSTTEAFF. The CDR3, as DNA: TGTGCCAGCAGCCCATACAGTACCACTGAAGCTTTCTTT.

As regards this clone: The same CDR3 can be traced to other DNA sequences in this sample. The chain recombines TRBV7-3 with TRBJ2-7; TRBD1 matches at 9 bases. The CDR3 covers 13 residues. Per germline, CDR1 SGHTA and CDR2 FQGTGA. V gave up 5 bases and J gave up 3 bases; unmatched junction bases: 2. The CDR3 here is CASSLDRGYEQYF. Written as DNA, the CDR3 is TGTGCCAGCAGCCTGGACAGGGGCTACGAGCAGTACTTC.

The chain joins TRBV6-5 to TRBJ1-1; 7 bases map to TRBD1. This CDR3 has 15 residues. V dropped 8 bases and J dropped 0; count of bases not matched to a gene: 9. Germline lookup yields CDR1 MNHEY and CDR2 SVGAGI. This CDR3 reads CASRPGQIMNTEAFF. In nucleotides, the CDR3 is TGTGCCAGCCGGCCGGGACAGATAATGAACACTGAAGCTTTCTTT.

This chain uses TRBV7-7 with TRBJ2-1; 10 bases fit TRBD1. In germline, CDR1 is SSHAT, CDR2 FNYEAQ (reference sequence). The CDR3 extends over 15 amino acids. V dropped 5 bases and J dropped 7; count of bases not matched to a gene: 8. The CDR3 DNA reads as TGTGCCAGCAGCCCCGGGACAGGGGTGGTAAATGAGCAGTTCTTC. Translating gives CASSPGTGVVNEQFF. Full variable domain (rest looked up from reference TRBV7-7 and TRBJ2-1): GAGVSQSPRYKVTKRGQDVTLRCDPISSHATLYWYQQALGQGPEFLTYFNYEAQPDKSGLPSDRFSAERPEGSISTLTIQRTEQRDSAMYRCASSPGTGVVNEQFFGPGTRLTVL.

The V call is TRBV18, the J call TRBJ2-7; 9 nucleotides match TRBD2. With V trimmed by 2 bases and J by 3 bases, 2 bases remained unmatched. Germline V gives CDR1 KGHSH, CDR2 LQKENI. This CDR3 has 14 residues. Here the CDR3 reads CASSPAGGGYEQYF. In nucleotides, the CDR3 is TGTGCCAGCTCACCAGCGGGAGGGGGCTACGAGCAGTACTTC.

The chain has TRBV5-1 and TRBJ2-1; D is unresolved. The V end lost 2 bases, the J end lost 0 bases, and 12 bases lay between the germline ends. The CDR3 runs 16 residues. Looked up from germline, CDR1 is SGHRS and CDR2 is YFSETQ. CDR3 DNA: TGCGCCAGCAGCTTCGGGTTCTCCAGCTCCTACAATGAGCAGTTCTTC. The encoded protein is CASSFGFSSSYNEQFF.

This chain joins TRBV5-1 and TRBJ2-5; 8 bases are shared with TRBD1. The CDR3 is made up of 17 amino acids. Germline assignment: CDR1 SGHRS and CDR2 YFSETQ. The ends lost 4 bases at V and 0 bases at J; junction bases unmatched: 11. CDR3 sequence reads: CASSATGQGWYQETQYF. The CDR3 nucleotides are TGCGCCAGCAGCGCAACCGGACAGGGCTGGTACCAAGAGACCCAGTACTTC.

V gene TRBV11-2 combines with J gene TRBJ2-5; the D gene is possibly TRBD1 (6 bases). The CDR3 covers 13 residues. V was cut by 3 bases and J by 4 bases, with 9 bases left in between. Germline loops: CDR1 SGHAT, CDR2 FQNNGV. The CDR3 is CASSFPGVETQYF. CDR3 DNA: TGTGCCAGCAGCTTCCCAGGGGTAGAGACCCAGTACTTC.

The gene calls are TRBV25-1 and TRBJ1-1; D possibly corresponds to TRBD1 (5 bases). The V and J ends lost 6 bases and 4 bases respectively, with 12 bases between them. The CDR3 has 13 residues. Germline CDR1 and CDR2: MGHDK and SYGVNS. The CDR3 nucleotides read TGTGCCAGCAGACAGGCGCCGGGCACTGAAGCTTTCTTT. Amino acid sequence: CASRQAPGTEAFF.

V usage is TRBV9 and J usage is TRBJ1-5; 7 bases agree with TRBD1. CDR3 length: 15 amino acids. V lost 1 base to trimming and J lost 4 bases; unmatched junction nucleotides: 5. Germline CDR1 reads SGDLS; CDR2 reads YYNGEE. The CDR3, as DNA: TGTGCCAGCAGCGTATCGGGACAGACTAATCAGCCCCAGCATTTT. It is translated as CASSVSGQTNQPQHF.

The chain has TRBV25-1 and TRBJ1-4; D possibly corresponds to TRBD1 (6 bases). Looked up from germline, CDR1 is MGHDK and CDR2 is SYGVNS. Trimming pared 5 bases from V and 3 bases from J, leaving 13 bases between. The CDR3 sequence is 15 residues long. The DNA of the CDR3 is TGTGCCAGCAGTCCCCCGGCAGGGGCTAATGAAAAACTGTTTTTT. Translation: CASSPPAGANEKLFF.

The chain carries TRBV12-3 or TRBV12-4 and TRBJ2-7; 8 bases map to TRBD1. This CDR3 is 13 amino acids long. The trim removed 10 bases at V and 2 bases at J, leaving 7 bases unmatched. The CDR3 region has the DNA TGTGCCACGACCGGGACAGGCCCCTACGAGCAGTACTTC. This sequence encodes CATTGTGPYEQYF.

The V and J genes are TRBV7-9 and TRBJ1-4; 7 bases are shared with TRBD1. The CDR3 is 16 residues long. The V segment lost 7 bases and the J segment 3 bases; nucleotides outside the gene matches: 11. In germline, CDR1 is SEHNR, CDR2 FQNEAQ (reference sequence). The CDR3 sequence is CASISTRQGPNEKLFF. CDR3 nucleotides: TGTGCCAGCATCTCTACCCGACAGGGACCTAATGAAAAACTGTTTTTT.

V gene TRBV7-2 combines with J gene TRBJ1-5; 8 bases fit TRBD1. This CDR3 is 15 amino acids long. Unmatched junction bases numbered 3, after V lost 3 bases and J lost 2 bases. Germline V gives CDR1 SGHTA, CDR2 FQGNSA. The CDR3 region has the DNA TGTGCCAGCAGCTTCGTGACAGGGGGCAATCAGCCCCAGCATTTT. This translates into CASSFVTGGNQPQHF.

This chain links TRBV4-1 with TRBJ2-7; D is ambiguous. The CDR3 loop spans 13 amino acids. Between the trimmed V and J ends, which lost 3 bases and 4 bases, there was a span of 10 bases. Germline V gives CDR1 MGHRA, CDR2 YSYEKL. CDR3 sequence (DNA): TGCGCCAGCAGCCAGGCTTCTTTATACGAGCAGTACTTC. Translating gives CASSQASLYEQYF.

The chain recombines TRBV6-5 with TRBJ2-5; 7 bases are a match to TRBD1. The CDR3 has 15 amino acids. Unmatched junction bases numbered 6, after V lost 0 bases and J lost 5 bases. Germline loops: CDR1 MNHEY, CDR2 SVGAGI. CDR3 bases: TGTGCCAGCAGTTACTCGAAGGGGGCCGGGGAGACCCAGTACTTC. This codes for CASSYSKGAGETQYF.

This clone was found once. The rearrangement uses TRBV6-2 or TRBV6-3 and TRBJ2-3, with TRBD2 identical over 10 bases. V lost 6 bases, J lost 5 bases, and 8 bases stayed unmatched. CDR1 is MNHEY and CDR2 is SVGEGT in the germline V gene. CDR3 length: 15 amino acids. The CDR3: CASSSPSGGRDTQYF. The CDR3, as DNA: TGTGCCAGCAGCTCACCTAGCGGGGGCAGAGATACGCAGTATTTT.

The chain combines TRBV3-1 (or the pseudogene TRBV3-2) with TRBJ2-3; D remains ambiguous. This CDR3 has 13 amino acids. V was pared by 0 bases and J by 8 bases, with 9 bases between. Per the germline V gene, CDR1 is LGHDT and CDR2 is YNNKEL (reference sequence). As DNA, the CDR3 is TGTGCCAGCAGCCAAGAAGGCGGAGTTACGCAGTATTTT. It yields the protein CASSQEGGVTQYF.

This clone was recorded a few times. DNA for the CDR3: TGCGCCAGCAGCTTGGACGGGAAGAGTGGAAACACCATATATTTT. Translation: CASSLDGKSGNTIYF. J is TRBJ1-3 and V is TRBV5-1, with no clear D. Trimming removed 0 bases from V and 3 bases from J, with 10 bases in between. The germline V gene encodes CDR1 SGHRS and CDR2 YFSETQ. CDR3 size: 15 residues.

The J gene is TRBJ2-4, the V gene TRBV14; no firm D call. Germline V gene lookup returns CDR1 SGHDN and CDR2 FVKESK. V was clipped by 1 base and J by 8 bases, with 9 bases between them. This CDR3 has 13 amino acids. The DNA of the CDR3 is TGTGCCAGCAGCCAAGGGTATAGCTACATTCAGTACTTC. Translating gives CASSQGYSYIQYF.

The rearrangement links TRBV6-5 to TRBJ2-1, with TRBD1 as a possible D gene (5 bases). This CDR3 has 13 amino acids. With 2 bases removed from V and 3 bases from J, the gap between germline ends came to 5 bases. CDR1 is MNHEY and CDR2 is SVGAGI in the germline V gene. CDR3 loop: CASSYDSYNEQFF. In DNA, the CDR3 is TGTGCCAGCAGTTACGACAGCTACAATGAGCAGTTCTTC.

The chain links TRBV9 to TRBJ2-7, with TRBD2 matching 10 bases. Germline trimming cut 0 bases from V and 5 bases from J; bases unmatched to any gene: 5. Germline lookup yields CDR1 SGDLS and CDR2 YYNGEE. This CDR3 comprises 15 residues. The CDR3 nucleotides are TGTGCCAGCAGCGTAGAAGCGGGAGGGTCCCACGAGCAGTACTTC. It is translated as CASSVEAGGSHEQYF. Drawing the rest from reference TRBV9 and TRBJ2-7, the complete variable domain is DSGVTQTPKHLITATGQRVTLRCSPRSGDLSVYWYQQSLDQGLQFLIQYYNGEERAKGNILERFSAQQFPDLHSELNLSSLELGDSALYFCASSVEAGGSHEQYFGPGTRLTVT.

The V and J genes are TRBV6-6 and TRBJ2-7; 16 bases map to TRBD2. CDR3 length equals 18 residues. From germline, CDR1 is MNHNY and CDR2 SVGAGI (reference sequence). J gave up 0 bases and V 5 bases, and 7 bases lay outside the gene matches. Written as DNA, the CDR3 is TGTGCCAGCAGTCGACACGGGACTAGCGGGAGGGGCTCCTACGAGCAGTACTTC. Translation gives CASSRHGTSGRGSYEQYF.

CDR3 nucleotide sequence: TGTGCCATCAGTGAGTCGAGCTCTGAAGCTTTCTTT. Protein product: CAISESSSEAFF. The V gene is TRBV10-3, the J gene TRBJ1-1; D is unclear. Germline loops: CDR1 ENHRY, CDR2 SYGVKD. Trimming took 0 bases from V and 6 from J, leaving 5 bases between them. The CDR3 is made up of 12 amino acids.

The V call is TRBV12-3 or TRBV12-4, the J call TRBJ2-1; D call uncertain. Trimming stripped 3 bases from V and 9 bases from J, with 6 bases between. There are 11 residues in the CDR3. The CDR3 nucleotides read TGTGCCAGCAGTTTTAGGAGTGAGCAGTTCTTC. This translates into CASSFRSEQFF.

The chain is built from TRBV9 and TRBJ2-1; 8 bases line up with TRBD2. The CDR3 is 13 amino acids. V shed 5 bases and J 8 bases; nucleotides not matched to a gene: 6. The germline V gene encodes CDR1 SGDLS and CDR2 YYNGEE. In DNA form, the CDR3 reads TGTGCCAGCAGGCCAGCGGGAGCACATGAGCAGTTCTTC. This encodes CASRPAGAHEQFF.

The chain has TRBV3-1 (or the pseudogene TRBV3-2) and TRBJ2-7, with D unresolved. The CDR3 consists of 14 residues. Trimming removed 6 bases at V and 2 bases at J, with 14 bases between. The germline V gene has CDR1 LGHDT and CDR2 YNNKEL (reference sequence). The CDR3 bases are TGTGCCAGCAGTCGCGGAGTAGCAGCCTACGAGCAGTACTTC. It is translated as CASSRGVAAYEQYF.

This clone was observed once. The chain joins TRBV18 to TRBJ1-2, with 9 bases lining up with TRBD1. This CDR3 comprises 17 residues. Trimming at V came to 0 bases and at J to 2 bases, leaving 7 bases not matched to a gene. Germline assignment: CDR1 KGHSH and CDR2 LQKENI. The DNA of the CDR3 is TGTGCCAGCTCACCACCCGGGACAGGGAAGTGGAACTATGGCTACACCTTC. It codes for CASSPPGTGKWNYGYTF.